The present T cell receptor beta chain was sequenced within a study of monozygotic twins with inflammatory bowel disease. Researchers used template switching to add UMIs featuring a 6-nucleotide sample barcode. Nested amplification of TCRalpha and TCRbeta cDNA involved two PCRs of approximately 16 and 10 cycles. Using the 5' RACE reads, TCRdb records one entry per CDR3 protein without DNA. The sample totals approximately 420,000 distinct CDR3 sequences. This CDR3 has 16 residues. Germline V gene lookup returns CDR1 SNHLY and CDR2 FYNNEI. The TCR comes from a human donor with ulcerative colitis or Crohn's disease, or a healthy co-twin of an affected twin (not recorded which). Specimen: blood. The J gene is TRBJ2-7, the V gene TRBV2; TCRdb calls TRBD2, which cannot be checked without DNA. CDR3 protein: CASGLAGGRQTYEQYF. Complete variable domain (other parts from reference TRBV2 and TRBJ2-7): EPEVTQTPSHQVTQMGQEVILRCVPISNHLYFYWYRQILGQKVEFLVSFYNNEISEKSEIFDDQFSVERPDGSNFTLKIRSTKLEDSAMYFCASGLAGGRQTYEQYFGPGTRLTVT.